This TCR beta chain appears in the sequencing data of a study of regulatory and conventional T cells in RAG deficiency. Blood CD4+ CD25-low CD127-high conventional T cells supplied the genomic DNA template. The table came from immunoSEQ multiplex PCR; TCRdb's copy has only in-frame clones and leaves some out. The sample includes some 22,000 clones, 85% to 95% of them seen just once. As regards this clone: The antigen is undetermined.

Study-wide findings and caveats: Shorter CDR3s in all patient subsets; >75% Treg-Tconv overlap in Omenn.

The germline gives CDR1 LNHDA, CDR2 SQIVND (reference sequence). V was shortened by 8 bases and J by 3 bases, with 14 bases between the two germline ends. The CDR3 consists of 14 residues. These same records also appear under a second study, on regulatory T cells. From that second work: The primer mix had 52 TRBV and 13 TRBJ primers. Regulatory T cells showed the strongest V-J pair restriction and V/J gene skewing among patient repertoires.

This sequence was found in a human donor in good health. Sequenced input: CD4+ T cells sorted from blood. V gene TRBV19 combines with J gene TRBJ1-5, with D hard to call. In nucleotides, the CDR3 is TGTGCCAGTCGTCCGGGGATTAACAATCAGCCCCAGCATTTT. Translation: CASRPGINNQPQHF.